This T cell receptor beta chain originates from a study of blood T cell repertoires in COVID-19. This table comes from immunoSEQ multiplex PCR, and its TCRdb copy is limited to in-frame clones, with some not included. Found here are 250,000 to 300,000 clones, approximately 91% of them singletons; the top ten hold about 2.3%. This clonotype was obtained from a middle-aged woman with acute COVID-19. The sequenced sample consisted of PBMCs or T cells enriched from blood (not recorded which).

This CDR3 reads CANEGQGSIWRNTIYF. As DNA, the CDR3 is TGTGCCAACGAGGGGCAGGGGTCAATCTGGAGAAACACCATATATTTT. This chain uses TRBV7-9 with TRBJ1-3; D possibly corresponds to TRBD1 (6 bases). CDR1 and CDR2 from the germline V gene are SEHNR and FQNEAQ (reference sequence). V gave up 10 bases and J gave up 5 bases, with 24 bases separating them. The CDR3 runs to 16 residues.